Sequencing of this TCR beta chain was carried out in a study of blood T cells in healthy people across ages (dated by TCRdb to 2013 to 2016). Background on the whole study: In model experiments, template switching captured roughly one uniquely barcoded TCR beta cDNA molecule for every two T cells. To track age-related changes in TCR beta repertoire diversity, the study relied on deep sequencing normalized with unique cDNA molecular identifiers. Four age groups were formed from the donors: young (average approximately 15 years), middle-aged (approximately 39), aged (roughly 56) and long-lived (less than 85). To avoid experimental bias, donors of different ages were spread randomly across the sequencing lanes. Using the same blood draw, the study looked at two additional independent replicas of 1 million unique cDNA reads for two donors, one aged 18 to 30 and the other aged 80 or older. What the work shows at the level of the full study, not this receptor alone: Estimates of total diversity based on one million sequenced T cells were considered lower bounds and underestimates. Since profiling was done on bulk unsorted PBMCs, naive and antigen-experienced compartments could not be conclusively compared. The percentage of naive T cells measured by flow cytometry correlated strongly with observed TCR beta diversity. As age increased, observed TCR beta diversity per million T cells dropped in a roughly linear way, and a significant reduction was already evident by age 40. The long-lived group showed more naive CD4+ T cells, fewer expanded clones and increased TCR diversity than the aged group, suggesting age selection. Because donor CMV infection status was unknown, age-related changes in expanded clonotypes were potentially confounded.

Library creation used 5' RACE. TCRdb names Illumina HiSeq 2500 as the instrument used. A second PCR of about 6 to 11 cycles was performed with a sample-barcoded 5' primer and a J-beta primer mix. Each TCR beta cDNA molecule received a unique molecular identifier from a template-switch 5' adaptor carrying 12 random nucleotides. At least 2.5 million CDR3-containing paired-end reads were obtained from each sample. The Mint cDNA synthesis kit, primed by a TRBC-specific oligonucleotide, was used to synthesize first-strand cDNA from all RNA. Following uracil-DNA glycosylase treatment, a first 18-cycle PCR with universal primers M1SS and BC2_uni_R was performed on all cDNA. Per the source publication's procedure: For normalization, 1 million high-quality reads were randomly selected from each sample, with every read carrying a distinct molecular identifier. Instead of being binned into consensus sequences, reads with shared molecular identifiers were discarded. CDR3 identification, clonotype clustering and error correction used MiTCR with a Q25 quality threshold and the strictest error-elimination algorithm. A nonparametric unseen species model with Euler transformation was used to estimate a lower bound on total TCR beta diversity. The raw public reads went through TCRdb reprocessing: fastp at Q25, MiXCR clone calling, in-frame beta chains kept. Duplicate CDR3 protein sequences are folded into a single record with the most common DNA and genes. TCRdb, rather than the study authors, made the V and J calls. The sample profile shows 550,000 to 800,000 distinct CDR3 sequences; about 30% of them were found once. 15% of the sample comes from the top ten.

The roughly 39 donors, aged about 6 to 95 years, were systemically healthy Caucasian individuals from Russia. About 10 milliliters of peripheral blood were collected from each donor into EDTA-treated Vacutainer tubes. Ficoll-Paque density-gradient centrifugation was used to isolate PBMCs, with at least 6 million per sample. Total RNA was extracted from PBMCs with Trizol reagent, with at least 6 micrograms obtained per sample. Naive CD45RAhigh/CD27high T cell percentages were measured by flow cytometry on a PBMC aliquot from every donor. CDR1 and CDR2, per the germline V gene, are SQVTM and ANQGSEA. V loses 5 bases of germline sequence and J loses 0 bases, and the interval between the two ends is 10 bases. Spanning cysteine to phenylalanine, the CDR3 consists of 14 amino acids. Only the CDR3 DNA stays, 42 bases, in frame from base 1. To note about this clonotype: Its antigen is still unknown. No clone much larger than this one lies a single base away; base qualities are absent.

What was sequenced was blood. The chain is made from TRBV29-1 and TRBJ2-2, with the D gene not confidently named. The receptor comes from a woman of 80 years or more in good health. Donor details come from another sample of the same person, matched by shared clones. CDR3 sequence: CSVPKNANTGELFF. The DNA is TGCAGCGTTCCAAAGAACGCGAACACCGGGGAGCTGTTTTTT.